A single sample gave rise to the 14 T cell receptor beta chains below, sequenced in a study of blood T cell repertoires in COVID-19. Sequencing was performed with immunoSEQ multiplex PCR; in TCRdb, only in-frame clones are kept and a portion is missing. This table holds 130,000 to 150,000 clones, approximately 88% found once. Source material: peripheral blood. Source of these receptors: a woman between 50 and 59 years old with acute or convalescent COVID-19.

This chain connects TRBV3-1 (or the pseudogene TRBV3-2) to TRBJ1-1; D unresolved. The length of the CDR3 is 14 residues. The germline V gene encodes CDR1 LGHDT and CDR2 YNNKEL (reference sequence). V was pared by 4 bases and J by 2 bases, with 11 bases between. CDR3 amino acids: CASSPQTVNTEAFF. The CDR3 DNA reads as TGTGCCAGCAGCCCCCAGACTGTAAACACTGAAGCTTTCTTT.

Notes on this clone: One end of the junction fails to match germline, which may point to a read error. The rearrangement links TRBV12-3 or TRBV12-4 to TRBJ2-1; D is possibly TRBD1 (6 bases). This CDR3 region has 13 residues. DNA of the CDR3: TGTGTCAGCAGTTTCGGACAGTACAATGAGCAGTTCTTC. This encodes CVSSFGQYNEQFF.

J is TRBJ2-7 and V is TRBV5-1; 8 bases are shared with TRBD1. With V trimmed by 4 bases and J by 2 bases, 8 bases remained unmatched. The CDR3 is 15 amino acids. Germline CDR1 reads SGHRS; CDR2 reads YFSETQ. The CDR3 region has the DNA TGCGCCAGCAGCCCGGCGACAGGGGATCCCTACGAGCAGTACTTC. Its protein product is CASSPATGDPYEQYF.

V is TRBV6-5 and J is TRBJ1-4; 9 bases are shared with TRBD1. The CDR3 consists of 15 residues. Germline V gene sequence: CDR1 MNHEY, CDR2 SVGAGI. V was pared by 6 bases and J by 8 bases, with 10 bases of the junction left unmatched. CDR3 DNA sequence: TGTGCCAGCAGCGGGGAGGGACAGGGAAGGGAAAAACTGTTTTTT. Encoded protein: CASSGEGQGREKLFF.

CDR3 DNA sequence: TGCGCCAGCAGCCAAGGTATCAATGAGCAGTTCTTC. This codes for CASSQGINEQFF. The genes are TRBV4-1 and TRBJ2-1, with D unresolved. In germline, CDR1 is MGHRA, CDR2 YSYEKL. V was clipped by 1 base and J by 6 bases, with 4 bases between them. The CDR3 sequence is 12 residues long.

This chain links TRBV15 with TRBJ1-1; D remains unclear. Looked up from germline, CDR1 is LNHNV and CDR2 is YYDKDF (reference sequence). Trimming removed 1 base from V and 1 base from J, with 4 bases in between. The CDR3 spans 13 residues. The CDR3 DNA follows: TGTGCCACCAGCAGAGCCCAGAACACTGAAGCTTTCTTT. It codes for CATSRAQNTEAFF.

The chain recombines TRBV25-1 with TRBJ2-6, with 7 bases fitting TRBD1. The germline gives CDR1 MGHDK, CDR2 SYGVNS. V shed 7 bases, J shed 4 bases, and the junction held 7 bases outside the gene matches. This CDR3 spans 15 amino acids. In DNA form, the CDR3 reads TGTGCCAGCAACCCAGGGGGTACCGGGGCCAACGTCCTGACTTTC. Its translation: CASNPGGTGANVLTF.

The J gene is TRBJ2-1, the V gene TRBV6-2 or TRBV6-3; 14 bases are a match to TRBD2. Germline lookup yields CDR1 MNHEY and CDR2 SVGEGT. The J segment lost 6 bases and the V segment lost 5 bases, leaving 3 bases of the junction unmatched. The CDR3 runs 15 residues. The CDR3 DNA is TGTGCCAGCAGTGAGGGGACTAGCGGGAGCAATGAGCAGTTCTTC. It yields the protein CASSEGTSGSNEQFF.

The chain carries TRBV5-6 and TRBJ2-7, with D unclear. The CDR3 spans 13 residues. Deletions cut 3 bases from V and 0 bases from J, with 7 bases between. Germline CDR1 is SGHDT and CDR2 is YYEEEE. The CDR3 spells CASSSDFSYEQYF. The CDR3 DNA reads as TGTGCCAGCAGCTCAGACTTCTCCTACGAGCAGTACTTC.

This clone came up a few times. This chain links TRBV6-1 with TRBJ1-2; D possibly corresponds to TRBD1 (5 bases). The V end lost 0 bases, the J end lost 7 bases, and 9 bases lay between the germline ends. The CDR3 has 13 amino acids. Per germline, CDR1 MNHNS and CDR2 SASEGT. CDR3 sequence (DNA): TGTGCCAGCAGTGAAGCCGGGAGGGGTGGCTACACCTTC. Protein sequence: CASSEAGRGGYTF.

This chain links TRBV27 with TRBJ2-7, with D tentatively TRBD2 (6 bases). Trimming pared 5 bases from V and 0 bases from J, leaving 11 bases between. The CDR3 totals 14 residues. CDR1 MNHEY and CDR2 SMNVEV come from the germline V gene (reference sequence). This CDR3 reads CASSLYGSSYEQYF. Here the CDR3 DNA reads TGTGCCAGCAGTCTATACGGGAGCTCCTACGAGCAGTACTTC.

This rearrangement joins TRBV7-3 to TRBJ1-4, with 10 bases fitting TRBD1. The junction had 4 bases not matched to a gene; V was cut back by 5 bases and J by 7 bases. The germline CDR1 and CDR2 sequences are SGHTA and FQGTGA. The CDR3 has 14 amino acids. The CDR3 DNA reads TGTGCCAGCAGCGCCGGGACAGGGGCTGAAAAACTGTTTTTT. Protein: CASSAGTGAEKLFF.

The CDR3 is CASSFGANTEAFF. The CDR3 DNA reads as TGTGCCAGCAGCTTTGGGGCGAACACTGAAGCTTTCTTT. The genes are TRBV5-5 and TRBJ1-1, with D perhaps matching TRBD1 (5 bases). The CDR3 has 13 residues. In germline, CDR1 is SGHKS, CDR2 YYEKEE (reference sequence). Trimming stripped 2 bases from V and 1 base from J, with 6 bases between.

V and J are TRBV19 and TRBJ1-1; no reliable D call. The CDR3 loop spans 15 amino acids. V lost 3 bases to trimming and J lost 1 base, with 12 bases between them. Germline V gene lookup returns CDR1 LNHDA and CDR2 SQIVND (reference sequence). CDR3 region: CASSMRTARNTEAFF. The CDR3 DNA reads TGTGCCAGTAGTATGAGGACTGCTAGGAACACTGAAGCTTTCTTT.